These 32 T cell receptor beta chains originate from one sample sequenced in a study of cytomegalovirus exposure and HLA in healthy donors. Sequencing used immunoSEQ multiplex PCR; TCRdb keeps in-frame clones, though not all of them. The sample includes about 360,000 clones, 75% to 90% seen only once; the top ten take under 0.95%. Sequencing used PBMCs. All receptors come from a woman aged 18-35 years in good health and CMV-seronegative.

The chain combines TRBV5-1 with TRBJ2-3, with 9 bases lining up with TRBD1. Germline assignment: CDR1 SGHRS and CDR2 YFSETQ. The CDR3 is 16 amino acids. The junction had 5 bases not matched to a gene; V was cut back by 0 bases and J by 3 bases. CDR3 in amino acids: CASSLGDRVATDTQYF. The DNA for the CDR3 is TGCGCCAGCAGCTTGGGGGACAGGGTTGCAACAGATACGCAGTATTTT.

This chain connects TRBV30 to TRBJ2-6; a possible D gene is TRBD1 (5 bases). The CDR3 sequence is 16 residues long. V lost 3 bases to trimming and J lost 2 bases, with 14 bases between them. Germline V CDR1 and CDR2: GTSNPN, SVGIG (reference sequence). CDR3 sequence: CAWRSTGYTGANVLTF. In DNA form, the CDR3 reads TGTGCCTGGAGGAGTACAGGTTATACTGGGGCCAACGTCCTGACTTTC.

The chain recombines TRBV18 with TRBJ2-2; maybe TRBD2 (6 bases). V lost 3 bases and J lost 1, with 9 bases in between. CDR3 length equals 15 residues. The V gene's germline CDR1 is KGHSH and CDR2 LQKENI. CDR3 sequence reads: CASSPRDLNTGELFF. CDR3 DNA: TGTGCCAGCTCACCTCGGGACTTGAACACCGGGGAGCTGTTTTTT.

CDR3 coding DNA: TGTGCCTGGAGTCGACTAGCGGGGGGCGAGCAGTACTTC. This translates into CAWSRLAGGEQYF. The rearrangement uses TRBV30 and TRBJ2-7; TRBD2 agrees at 13 bases. Germline V gene sequence: CDR1 GTSNPN, CDR2 SVGIG (reference sequence). Trimming at V came to 2 bases and at J to 6 bases, leaving 1 base not matched to a gene. CDR3 length: 13 amino acids.

Here the CDR3 DNA reads TGTGCCAGCCGTATGACGGGGGGGGTTTCAGATACGCAGTATTTT. It yields the protein CASRMTGGVSDTQYF. The V call is TRBV25-1, the J call TRBJ2-3; 8 nucleotides line up with TRBD2. With V trimmed by 8 bases and J by 4 bases, 11 bases remained unmatched. Germline V gene data show CDR1 as MGHDK and CDR2 as SYGVNS. This CDR3 has 15 amino acids. Full variable domain (missing parts from reference TRBV25-1 and TRBJ2-3): EADIYQTPRYLVIGTGKKITLECSQTMGHDKMYWYQQDPGMELHLIHYSYGVNSTEKGDLSSESTVSRIRTEHFPLTLESARPSHTSQYLCASRMTGGVSDTQYFGPGTRLTVL.

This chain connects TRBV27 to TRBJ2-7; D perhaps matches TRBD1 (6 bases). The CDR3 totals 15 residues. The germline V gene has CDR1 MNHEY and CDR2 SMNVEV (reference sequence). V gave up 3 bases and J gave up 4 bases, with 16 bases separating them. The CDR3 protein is CASSFQQGSWYEQYF. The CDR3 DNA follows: TGTGCCAGCAGTTTTCAACAGGGATCTTGGTACGAGCAGTACTTC.

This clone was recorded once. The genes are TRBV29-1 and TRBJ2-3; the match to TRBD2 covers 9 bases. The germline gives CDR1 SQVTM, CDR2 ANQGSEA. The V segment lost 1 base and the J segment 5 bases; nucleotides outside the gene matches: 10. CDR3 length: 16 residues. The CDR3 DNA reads TGCAGCGTTGAAGGGTCCACTAGCGGGCAGGGAGATACGCAGTATTTT. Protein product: CSVEGSTSGQGDTQYF.

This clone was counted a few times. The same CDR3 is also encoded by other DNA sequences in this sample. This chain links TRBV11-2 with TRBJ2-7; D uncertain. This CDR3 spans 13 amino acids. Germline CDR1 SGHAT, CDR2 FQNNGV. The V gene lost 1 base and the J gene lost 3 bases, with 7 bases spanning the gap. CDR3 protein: CASSLGPLYEQYF. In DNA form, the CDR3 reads TGTGCCAGCAGCTTAGGGCCGCTCTACGAGCAGTACTTC.

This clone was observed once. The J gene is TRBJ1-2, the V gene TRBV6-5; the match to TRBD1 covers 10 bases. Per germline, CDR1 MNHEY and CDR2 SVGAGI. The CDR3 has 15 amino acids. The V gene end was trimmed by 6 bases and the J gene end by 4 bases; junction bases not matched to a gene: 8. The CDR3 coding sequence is TGTGCCAGCAGCCGGGACAGGGGACTCCTCTATGGCTACACCTTC. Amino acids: CASSRDRGLLYGYTF.

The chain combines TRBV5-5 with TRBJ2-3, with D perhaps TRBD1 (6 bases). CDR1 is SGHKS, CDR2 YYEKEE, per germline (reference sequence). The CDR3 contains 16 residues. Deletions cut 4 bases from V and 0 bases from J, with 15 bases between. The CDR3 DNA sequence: TGTGCCAGCAGCCAGAGTCCAGGGGCTAGCACAGATACGCAGTATTTT. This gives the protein CASSQSPGASTDTQYF.

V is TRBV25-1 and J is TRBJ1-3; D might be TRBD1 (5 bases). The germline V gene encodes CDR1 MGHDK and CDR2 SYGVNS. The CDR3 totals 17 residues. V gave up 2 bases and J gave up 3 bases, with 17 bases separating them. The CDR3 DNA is TGTGCCAGCAGTGAAGGGGGACTTTCTAGCAGTGGAAACACCATATATTTT. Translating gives CASSEGGLSSSGNTIYF.

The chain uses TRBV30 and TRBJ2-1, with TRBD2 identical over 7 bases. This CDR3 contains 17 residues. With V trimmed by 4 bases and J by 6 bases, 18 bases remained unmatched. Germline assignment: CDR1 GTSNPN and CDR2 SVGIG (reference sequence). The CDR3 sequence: CAWTLLAPLGSGNEQFF. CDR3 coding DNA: TGTGCCTGGACCTTACTAGCGCCTTTGGGTTCGGGCAATGAGCAGTTCTTC.

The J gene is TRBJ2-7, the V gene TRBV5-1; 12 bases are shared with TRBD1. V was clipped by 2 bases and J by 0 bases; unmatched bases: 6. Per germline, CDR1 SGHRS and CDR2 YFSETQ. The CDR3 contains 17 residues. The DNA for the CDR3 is TGCGCCAGCAGCTTACCGGGACAGGGGGCTTTCTCCTACGAGCAGTACTTC. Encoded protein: CASSLPGQGAFSYEQYF.

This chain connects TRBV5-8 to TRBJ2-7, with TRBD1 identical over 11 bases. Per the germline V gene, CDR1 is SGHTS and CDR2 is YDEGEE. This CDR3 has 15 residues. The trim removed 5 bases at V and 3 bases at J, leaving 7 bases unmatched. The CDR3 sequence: CASSRKGTGGYEQYF. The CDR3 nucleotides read TGTGCCAGCAGTAGAAAGGGGACAGGGGGCTACGAGCAGTACTTC.

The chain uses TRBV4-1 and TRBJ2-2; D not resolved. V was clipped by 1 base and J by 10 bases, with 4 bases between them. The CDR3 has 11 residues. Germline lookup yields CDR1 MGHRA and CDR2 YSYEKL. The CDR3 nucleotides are TGCGCCAGCAGCCAAGGGGCGGAGCTGTTTTTT. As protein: CASSQGAELFF.

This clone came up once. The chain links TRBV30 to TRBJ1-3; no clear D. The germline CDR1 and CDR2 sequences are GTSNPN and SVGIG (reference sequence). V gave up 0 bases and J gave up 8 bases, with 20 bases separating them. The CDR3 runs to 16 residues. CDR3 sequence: CAWSVRVSRFADTIYF. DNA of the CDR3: TGTGCCTGGAGTGTACGGGTCTCCCGGTTCGCGGACACCATATATTTT.

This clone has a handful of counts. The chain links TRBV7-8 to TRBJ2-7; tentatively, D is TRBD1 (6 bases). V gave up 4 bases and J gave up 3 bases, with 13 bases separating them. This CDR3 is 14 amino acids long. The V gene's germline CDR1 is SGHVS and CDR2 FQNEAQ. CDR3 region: CASSWRTEGYEQYF. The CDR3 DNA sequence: TGTGCCAGCAGCTGGAGGACAGAGGGCTACGAGCAGTACTTC.

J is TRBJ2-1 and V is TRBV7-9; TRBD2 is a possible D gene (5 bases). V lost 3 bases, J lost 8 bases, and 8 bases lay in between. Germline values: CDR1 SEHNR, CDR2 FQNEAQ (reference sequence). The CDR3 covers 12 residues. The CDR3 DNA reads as TGTGCCAGCAGCTTGACCGGGGATGAGCAGTTCTTC. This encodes CASSLTGDEQFF.

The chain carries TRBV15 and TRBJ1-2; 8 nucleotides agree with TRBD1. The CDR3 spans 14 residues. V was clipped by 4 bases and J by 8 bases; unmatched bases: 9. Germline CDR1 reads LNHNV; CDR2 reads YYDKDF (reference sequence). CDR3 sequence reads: CATSTRQGLKGYTF. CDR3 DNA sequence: TGTGCCACCAGCACCCGACAGGGGTTGAAAGGCTACACCTTC.

The CDR3 DNA follows: TGTGCCAGCAGTTTTCTATCCTTAGCGGGAACAAATGAGCAGTTCTTC. Its protein is CASSFLSLAGTNEQFF. The chain combines TRBV28 with TRBJ2-1; 8 nucleotides line up with TRBD2. The germline CDR1 and CDR2 sequences are MDHEN and SYDVKM. The CDR3 totals 16 residues. V lost 3 bases, J lost 7 bases, and 11 bases stayed unmatched. The full variable domain, completed using reference TRBV28 and TRBJ2-1, is DVKVTQSSRYLVKRTGEKVFLECVQDMDHENMFWYRQDPGLGLRLIYFSYDVKMKEKGDIPEGYSVSREKKERFSLILESASTNQTSMYLCASSFLSLAGTNEQFFGPGTRLTVL.

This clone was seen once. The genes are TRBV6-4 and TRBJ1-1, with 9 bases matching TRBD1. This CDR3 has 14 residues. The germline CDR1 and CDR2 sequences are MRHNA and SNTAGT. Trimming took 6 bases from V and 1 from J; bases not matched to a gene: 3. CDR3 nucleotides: TGTGCCAGCAGGGAGGGACAGGGGAACACTGAAGCTTTCTTT. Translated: CASREGQGNTEAFF.

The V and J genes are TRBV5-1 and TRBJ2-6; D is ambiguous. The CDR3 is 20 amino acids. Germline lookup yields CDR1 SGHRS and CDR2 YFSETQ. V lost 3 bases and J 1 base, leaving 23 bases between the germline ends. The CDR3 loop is CASSSQIAGTALSGANVLTF. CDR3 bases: TGCGCCAGCAGCTCACAAATAGCCGGCACGGCATTATCTGGGGCCAACGTCCTGACTTTC.

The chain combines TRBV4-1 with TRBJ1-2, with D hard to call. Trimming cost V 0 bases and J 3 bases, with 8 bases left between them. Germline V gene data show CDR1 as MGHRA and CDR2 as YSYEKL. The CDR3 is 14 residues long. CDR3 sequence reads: CASSQDPGDYGYTF. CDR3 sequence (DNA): TGCGCCAGCAGCCAAGACCCGGGAGACTATGGCTACACCTTC.

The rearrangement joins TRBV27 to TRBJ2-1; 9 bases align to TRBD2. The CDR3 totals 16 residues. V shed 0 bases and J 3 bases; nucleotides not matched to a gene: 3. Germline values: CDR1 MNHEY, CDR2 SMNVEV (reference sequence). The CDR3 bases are TGTGCCAGCAGTTTATCGCAGACTAGCGGCTACAATGAGCAGTTCTTC. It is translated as CASSLSQTSGYNEQFF.

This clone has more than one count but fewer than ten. The CDR3 here is CASSSSRGRETQYF. For the CDR3, the DNA is TGTGCCAGCAGCTCATCCCGAGGGCGCGAGACCCAGTACTTC. The V call is TRBV7-9, the J call TRBJ2-5; D perhaps matches TRBD2 (5 bases). The CDR3 runs 14 residues. Germline-derived CDR1 and CDR2 are SEHNR and FQNEAQ (reference sequence). Trimming shortened V by 4 bases and J by 5 bases, and 14 bases separated the two germline ends.

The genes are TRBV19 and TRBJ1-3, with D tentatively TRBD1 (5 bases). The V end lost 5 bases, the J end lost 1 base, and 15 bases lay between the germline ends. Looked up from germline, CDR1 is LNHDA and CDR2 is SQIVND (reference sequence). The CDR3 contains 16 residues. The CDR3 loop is CASSWSGKGSGNTIYF. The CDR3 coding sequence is TGTGCCAGTAGTTGGTCAGGGAAAGGGTCTGGAAACACCATATATTTT.

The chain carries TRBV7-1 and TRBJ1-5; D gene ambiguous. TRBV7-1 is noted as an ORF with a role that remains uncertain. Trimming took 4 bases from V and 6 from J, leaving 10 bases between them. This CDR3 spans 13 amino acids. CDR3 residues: CASSLSRGQPQHF. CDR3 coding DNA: TGTGCCAGCAGCTTAAGTCGGGGTCAGCCCCAGCATTTT.

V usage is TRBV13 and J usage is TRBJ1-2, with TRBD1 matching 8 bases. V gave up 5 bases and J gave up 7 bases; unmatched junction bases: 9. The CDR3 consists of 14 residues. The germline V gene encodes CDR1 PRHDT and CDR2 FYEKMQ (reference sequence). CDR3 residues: CASSPGQGIGGYTF. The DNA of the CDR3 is TGTGCCAGCAGCCCAGGACAGGGAATAGGTGGCTACACCTTC.

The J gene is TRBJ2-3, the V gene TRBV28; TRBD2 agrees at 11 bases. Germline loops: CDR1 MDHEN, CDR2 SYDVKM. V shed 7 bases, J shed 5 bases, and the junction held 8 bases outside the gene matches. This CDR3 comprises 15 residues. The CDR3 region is CASNLAGGPGDTQYF. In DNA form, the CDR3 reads TGTGCCAGCAACCTAGCGGGGGGCCCGGGAGATACGCAGTATTTT.

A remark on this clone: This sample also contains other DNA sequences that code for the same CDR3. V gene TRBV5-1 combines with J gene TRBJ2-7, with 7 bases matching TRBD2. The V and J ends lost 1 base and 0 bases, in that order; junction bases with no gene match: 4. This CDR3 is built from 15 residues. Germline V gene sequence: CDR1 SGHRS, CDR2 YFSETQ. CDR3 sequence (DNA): TGCGCCAGCAGCTTGACAGGCGGGAGCTCCTACGAGCAGTACTTC. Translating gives CASSLTGGSSYEQYF.

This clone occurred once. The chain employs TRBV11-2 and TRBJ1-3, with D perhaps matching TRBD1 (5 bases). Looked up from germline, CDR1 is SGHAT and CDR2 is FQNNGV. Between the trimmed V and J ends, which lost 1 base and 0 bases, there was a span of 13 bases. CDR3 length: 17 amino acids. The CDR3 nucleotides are TGTGCCAGCAGCTTAGTGTACCCACAGGTCTCTGGAAACACCATATATTTT. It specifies CASSLVYPQVSGNTIYF. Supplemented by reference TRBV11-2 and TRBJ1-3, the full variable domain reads EAGVAQSPRYKIIEKRQSVAFWCNPISGHATLYWYQQILGQGPKLLIQFQNNGVVDDSQLPKDRFSAERLKGVDSTLKIQPAKLEDSAVYLCASSLVYPQVSGNTIYFGEGSWLTVV.

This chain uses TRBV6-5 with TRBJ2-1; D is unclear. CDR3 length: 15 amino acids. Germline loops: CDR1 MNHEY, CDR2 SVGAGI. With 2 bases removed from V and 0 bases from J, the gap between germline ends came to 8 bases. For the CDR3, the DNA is TGTGCCAGCAGTTACGGAGATCACTCCTACAATGAGCAGTTCTTC. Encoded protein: CASSYGDHSYNEQFF.